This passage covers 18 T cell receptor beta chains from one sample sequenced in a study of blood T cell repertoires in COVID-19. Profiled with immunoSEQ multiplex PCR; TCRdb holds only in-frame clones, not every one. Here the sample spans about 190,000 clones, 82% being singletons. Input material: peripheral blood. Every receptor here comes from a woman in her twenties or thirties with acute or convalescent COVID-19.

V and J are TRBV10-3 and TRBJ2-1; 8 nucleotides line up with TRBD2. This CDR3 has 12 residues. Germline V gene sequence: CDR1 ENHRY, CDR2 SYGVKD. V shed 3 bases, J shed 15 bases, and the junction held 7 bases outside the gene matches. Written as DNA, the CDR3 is TGTGCCATCAGTGAAGGGACTAGTCATCCGTTCTTC. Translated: CAISEGTSHPFF.

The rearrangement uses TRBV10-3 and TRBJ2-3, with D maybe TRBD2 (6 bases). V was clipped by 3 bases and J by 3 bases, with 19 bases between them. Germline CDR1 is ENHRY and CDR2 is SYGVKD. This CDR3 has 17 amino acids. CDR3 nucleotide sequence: TGTGCCATCAGTGAAGGGTTCGCGGGATCCCTTACAGATACGCAGTATTTT. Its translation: CAISEGFAGSLTDTQYF.

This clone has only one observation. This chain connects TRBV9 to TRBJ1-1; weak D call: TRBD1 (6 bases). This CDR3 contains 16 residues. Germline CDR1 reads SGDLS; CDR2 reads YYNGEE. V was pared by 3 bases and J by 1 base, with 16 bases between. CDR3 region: CASSAGVRSSNTEAFF. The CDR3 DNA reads TGTGCCAGCAGCGCAGGGGTTAGATCGTCGAACACTGAAGCTTTCTTT.

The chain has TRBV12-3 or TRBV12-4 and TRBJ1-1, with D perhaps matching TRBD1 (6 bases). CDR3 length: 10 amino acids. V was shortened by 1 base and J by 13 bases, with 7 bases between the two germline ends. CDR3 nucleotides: TGTGCCAGCAGTTTAGGGGGGCGTTTCTTT. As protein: CASSLGGRFF.

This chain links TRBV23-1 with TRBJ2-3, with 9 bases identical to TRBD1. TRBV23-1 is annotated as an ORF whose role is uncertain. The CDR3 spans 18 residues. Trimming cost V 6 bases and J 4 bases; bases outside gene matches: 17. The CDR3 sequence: CASSPGEQGAKGSDTQYF. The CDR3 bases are TGCGCCAGCAGCCCCGGAGAACAGGGGGCGAAGGGCTCAGATACGCAGTATTTT.

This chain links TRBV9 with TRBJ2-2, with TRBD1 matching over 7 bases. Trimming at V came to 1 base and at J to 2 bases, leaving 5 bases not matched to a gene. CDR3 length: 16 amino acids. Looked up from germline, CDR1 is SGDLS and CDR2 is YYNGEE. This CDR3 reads CASSVFLGGNTGELFF. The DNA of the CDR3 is TGTGCCAGCAGCGTATTTCTAGGGGGCAACACCGGGGAGCTGTTTTTT.

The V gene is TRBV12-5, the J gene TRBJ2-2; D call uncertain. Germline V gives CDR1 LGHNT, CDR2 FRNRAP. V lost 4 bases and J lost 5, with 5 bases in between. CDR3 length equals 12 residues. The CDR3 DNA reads TGTGCTAGTGGTTCCAGGACCGGGGAGCTGTTTTTT. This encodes CASGSRTGELFF.

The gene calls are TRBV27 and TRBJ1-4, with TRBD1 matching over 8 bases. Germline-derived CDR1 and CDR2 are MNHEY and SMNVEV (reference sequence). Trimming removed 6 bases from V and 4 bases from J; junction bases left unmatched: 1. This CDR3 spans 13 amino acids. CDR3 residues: CASRDRDNEKLFF. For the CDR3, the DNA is TGTGCCAGCAGGGACAGGGATAATGAAAAACTGTTTTTT.

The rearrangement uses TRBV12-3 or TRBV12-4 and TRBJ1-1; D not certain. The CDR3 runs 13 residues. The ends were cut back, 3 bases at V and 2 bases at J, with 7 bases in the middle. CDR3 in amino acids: CASSFTANTEAFF. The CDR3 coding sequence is TGTGCCAGCAGTTTTACAGCAAACACTGAAGCTTTCTTT.

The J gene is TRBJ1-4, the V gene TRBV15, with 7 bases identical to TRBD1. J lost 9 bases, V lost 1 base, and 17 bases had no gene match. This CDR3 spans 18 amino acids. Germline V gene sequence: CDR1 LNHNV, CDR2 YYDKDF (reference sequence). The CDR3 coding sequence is TGTGCCACCAGCAGAGTGTCCTCGTCAGGGGGAGTCTCCCAAAAACTGTTTTTT. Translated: CATSRVSSSGGVSQKLFF.

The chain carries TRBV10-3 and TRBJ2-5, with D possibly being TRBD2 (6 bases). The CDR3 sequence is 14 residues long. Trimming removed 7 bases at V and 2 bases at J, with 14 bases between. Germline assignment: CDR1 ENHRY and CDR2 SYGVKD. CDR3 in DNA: TGTGCCATCAAGCGGGCGGACGCTCAAGAGACCCAGTACTTC. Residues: CAIKRADAQETQYF.

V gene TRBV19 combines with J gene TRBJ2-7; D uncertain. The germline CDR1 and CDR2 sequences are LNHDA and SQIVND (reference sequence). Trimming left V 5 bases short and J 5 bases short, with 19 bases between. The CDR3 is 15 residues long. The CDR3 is CASSPLLSTSHEQYF. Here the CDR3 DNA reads TGTGCCAGTAGTCCGCTGCTTAGTACTTCCCACGAGCAGTACTTC. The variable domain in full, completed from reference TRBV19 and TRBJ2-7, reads DGGITQSPKYLFRKEGQNVTLSCEQNLNHDAMYWYRQDPGQGLRLIYYSQIVNDFQKGDIAEGYSVSREKKESFPLTVTSAQKNPTAFYLCASSPLLSTSHEQYFGPGTRLTVT.

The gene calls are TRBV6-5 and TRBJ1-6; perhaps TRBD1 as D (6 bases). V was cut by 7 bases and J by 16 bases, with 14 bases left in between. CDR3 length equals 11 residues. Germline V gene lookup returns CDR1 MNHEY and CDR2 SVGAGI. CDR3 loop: CASNIRQDLHF. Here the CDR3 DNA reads TGTGCCAGCAATATTCGACAGGATCTCCACTTT.

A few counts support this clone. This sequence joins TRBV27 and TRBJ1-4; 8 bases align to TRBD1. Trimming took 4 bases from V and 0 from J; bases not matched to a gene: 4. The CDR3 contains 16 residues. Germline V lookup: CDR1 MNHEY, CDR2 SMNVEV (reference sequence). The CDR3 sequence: CASSSGQAATNEKLFF. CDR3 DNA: TGTGCCAGCAGTTCGGGACAGGCTGCAACTAATGAAAAACTGTTTTTT.

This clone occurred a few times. The chain's CDR3 is CASSQVGSRSPLHF. The CDR3 bases are TGTGCCAGCAGCCAAGTCGGTTCCCGGTCACCCCTCCACTTT. This chain links TRBV14 with TRBJ1-6; D is unclear. Trimming took 1 base from V and 10 from J, leaving 11 bases between them. This CDR3 contains 14 residues. Per germline, CDR1 SGHDN and CDR2 FVKESK.

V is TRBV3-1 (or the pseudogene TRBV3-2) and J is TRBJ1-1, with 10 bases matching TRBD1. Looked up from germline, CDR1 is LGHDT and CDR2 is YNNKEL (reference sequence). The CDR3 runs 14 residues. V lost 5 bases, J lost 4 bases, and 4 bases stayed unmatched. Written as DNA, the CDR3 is TGTGCCAGCAGCAAAGGACAGGGGGTCACTGAAGCTTTCTTT. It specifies CASSKGQGVTEAFF.

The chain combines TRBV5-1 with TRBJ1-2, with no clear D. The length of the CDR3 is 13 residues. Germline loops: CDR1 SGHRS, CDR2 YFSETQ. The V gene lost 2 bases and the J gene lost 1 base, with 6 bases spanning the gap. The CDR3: CASSLEVNYGYTF. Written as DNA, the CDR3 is TGCGCCAGCAGCTTAGAGGTTAACTATGGCTACACCTTC.

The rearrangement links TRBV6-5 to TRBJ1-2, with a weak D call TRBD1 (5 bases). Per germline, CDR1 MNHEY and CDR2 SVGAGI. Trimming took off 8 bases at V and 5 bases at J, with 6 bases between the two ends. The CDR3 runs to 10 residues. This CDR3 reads CASDRYGYTF. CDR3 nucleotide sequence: TGTGCCAGCGACAGATATGGCTACACCTTC.